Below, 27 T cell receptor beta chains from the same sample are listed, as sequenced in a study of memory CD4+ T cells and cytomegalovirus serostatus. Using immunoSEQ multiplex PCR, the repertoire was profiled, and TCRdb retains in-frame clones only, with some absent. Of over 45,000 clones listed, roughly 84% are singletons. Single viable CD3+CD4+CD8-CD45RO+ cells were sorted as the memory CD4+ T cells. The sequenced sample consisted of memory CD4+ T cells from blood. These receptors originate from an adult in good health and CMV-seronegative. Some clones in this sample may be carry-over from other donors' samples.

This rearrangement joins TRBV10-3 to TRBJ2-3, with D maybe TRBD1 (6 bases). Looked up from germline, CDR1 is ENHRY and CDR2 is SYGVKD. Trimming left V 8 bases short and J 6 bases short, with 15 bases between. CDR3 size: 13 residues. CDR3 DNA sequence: TGTGCCATCCGGGACAAGTTGGGCGATACGCAGTATTTT. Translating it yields CAIRDKLGDTQYF.

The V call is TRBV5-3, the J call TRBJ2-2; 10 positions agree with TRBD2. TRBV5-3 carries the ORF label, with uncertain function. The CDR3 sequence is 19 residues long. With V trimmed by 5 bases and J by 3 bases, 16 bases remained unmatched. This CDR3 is CARRSRRLAGKDDTGELFF. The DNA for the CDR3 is TGTGCCAGAAGGTCAAGGCGACTAGCGGGTAAGGACGACACCGGGGAGCTGTTTTTT.

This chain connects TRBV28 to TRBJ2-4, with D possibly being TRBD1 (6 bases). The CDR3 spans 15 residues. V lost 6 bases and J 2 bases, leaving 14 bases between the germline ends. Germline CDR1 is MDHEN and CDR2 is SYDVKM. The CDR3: CASSPTTGSKNIQYF. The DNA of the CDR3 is TGTGCCAGCAGCCCCACGACAGGTTCCAAAAACATTCAGTACTTC.

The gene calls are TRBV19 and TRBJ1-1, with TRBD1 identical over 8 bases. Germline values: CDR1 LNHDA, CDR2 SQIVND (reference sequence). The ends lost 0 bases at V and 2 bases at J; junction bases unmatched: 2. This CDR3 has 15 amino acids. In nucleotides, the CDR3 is TGTGCCAGTAGTATAGACAGGGGGCGAAACACTGAAGCTTTCTTT. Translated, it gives CASSIDRGRNTEAFF.

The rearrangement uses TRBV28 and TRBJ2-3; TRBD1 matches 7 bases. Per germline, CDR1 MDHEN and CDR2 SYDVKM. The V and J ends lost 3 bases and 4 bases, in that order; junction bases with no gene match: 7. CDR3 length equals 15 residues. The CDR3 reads CASSLSLTGADTQYF. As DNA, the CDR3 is TGTGCCAGCAGTTTGTCGTTAACAGGGGCAGATACGCAGTATTTT.

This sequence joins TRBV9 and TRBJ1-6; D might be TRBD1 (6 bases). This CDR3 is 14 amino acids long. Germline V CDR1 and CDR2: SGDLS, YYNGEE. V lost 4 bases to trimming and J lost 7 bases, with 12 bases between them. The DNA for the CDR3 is TGTGCCAGCAGCTCCGGGACAAGAAATTCACCCCTCCACTTT. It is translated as CASSSGTRNSPLHF.

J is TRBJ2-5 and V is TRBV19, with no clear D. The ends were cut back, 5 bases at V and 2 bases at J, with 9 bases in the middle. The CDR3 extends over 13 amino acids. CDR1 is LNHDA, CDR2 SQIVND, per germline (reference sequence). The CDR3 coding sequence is TGTGCCAGTAGTGTCTCGGTTCAAGAGACCCAGTACTTC. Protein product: CASSVSVQETQYF.

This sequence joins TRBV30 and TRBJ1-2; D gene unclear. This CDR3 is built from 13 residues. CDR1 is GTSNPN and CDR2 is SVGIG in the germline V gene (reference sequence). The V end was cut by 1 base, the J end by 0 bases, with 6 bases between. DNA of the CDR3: TGTGCCTGGAGTGCTTCAGCTAACTATGGCTACACCTTC. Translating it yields CAWSASANYGYTF.

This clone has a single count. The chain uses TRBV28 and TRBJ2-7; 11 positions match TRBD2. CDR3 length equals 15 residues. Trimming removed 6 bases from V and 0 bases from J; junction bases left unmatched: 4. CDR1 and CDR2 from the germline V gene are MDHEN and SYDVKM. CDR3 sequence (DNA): TGTGCCAGCAGGGGTACTAGCGGGAGCTCCTACGAGCAGTACTTC. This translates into CASRGTSGSSYEQYF.

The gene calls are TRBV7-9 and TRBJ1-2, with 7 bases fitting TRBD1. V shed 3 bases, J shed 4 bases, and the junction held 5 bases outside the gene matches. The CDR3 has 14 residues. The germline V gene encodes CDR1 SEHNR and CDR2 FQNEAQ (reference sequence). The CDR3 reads CASSFEGQLYGYTF. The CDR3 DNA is TGTGCCAGCAGCTTCGAGGGACAGCTCTATGGCTACACCTTC.

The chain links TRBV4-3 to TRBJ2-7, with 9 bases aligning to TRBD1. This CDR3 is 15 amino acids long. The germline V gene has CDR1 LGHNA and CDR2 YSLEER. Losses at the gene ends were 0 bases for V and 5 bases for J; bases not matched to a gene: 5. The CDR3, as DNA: TGCGCCAGCAGCCAAGAAGGGACAGGGTTCGACGAGCAGTACTTC. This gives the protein CASSQEGTGFDEQYF.

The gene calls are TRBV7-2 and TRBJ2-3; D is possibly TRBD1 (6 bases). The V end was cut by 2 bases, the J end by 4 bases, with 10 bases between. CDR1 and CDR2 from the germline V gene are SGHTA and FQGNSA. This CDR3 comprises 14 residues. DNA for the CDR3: TGTGCCAGCAGCTTACAGGGGTCGGCAGATACGCAGTATTTT. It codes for CASSLQGSADTQYF.

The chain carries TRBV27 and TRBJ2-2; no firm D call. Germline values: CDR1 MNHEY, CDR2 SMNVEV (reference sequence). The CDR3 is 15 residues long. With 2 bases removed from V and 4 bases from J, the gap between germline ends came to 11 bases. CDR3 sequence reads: CASSLKVVRTGELFF. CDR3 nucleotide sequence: TGTGCCAGCAGTTTAAAGGTGGTTCGCACCGGGGAGCTGTTTTTT.

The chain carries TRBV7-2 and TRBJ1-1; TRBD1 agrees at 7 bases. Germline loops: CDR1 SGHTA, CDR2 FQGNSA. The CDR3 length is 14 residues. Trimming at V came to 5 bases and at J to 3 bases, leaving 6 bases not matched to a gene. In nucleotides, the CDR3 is TGTGCCAGCAGCCTTCAGGGGGGGGACACTGAAGCTTTCTTT. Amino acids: CASSLQGGDTEAFF. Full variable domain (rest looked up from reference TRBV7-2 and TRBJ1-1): GAGVSQSPSNKVTEKGKDVELRCDPISGHTALYWYRQSLGQGLEFLIYFQGNSAPDKSGLPSDRFSAERTGGSVSTLTIQRTQQEDSAVYLCASSLQGGDTEAFFGQGTRLTVV.

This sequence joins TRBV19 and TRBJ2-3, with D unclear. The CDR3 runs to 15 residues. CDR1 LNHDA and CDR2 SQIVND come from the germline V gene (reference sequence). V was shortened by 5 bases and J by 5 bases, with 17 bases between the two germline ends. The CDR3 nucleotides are TGTGCCAGTAGTCAAGGGAATTCTCCGAGAGATACGCAGTATTTT. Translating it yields CASSQGNSPRDTQYF.

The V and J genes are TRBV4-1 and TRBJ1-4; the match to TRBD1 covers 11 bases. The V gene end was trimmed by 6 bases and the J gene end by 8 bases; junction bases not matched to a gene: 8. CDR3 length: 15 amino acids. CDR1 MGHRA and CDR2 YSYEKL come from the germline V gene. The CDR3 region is CASRSTGTGGEKLFF. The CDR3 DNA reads TGCGCCAGCAGGTCCACCGGGACAGGGGGGGAAAAACTGTTTTTT.

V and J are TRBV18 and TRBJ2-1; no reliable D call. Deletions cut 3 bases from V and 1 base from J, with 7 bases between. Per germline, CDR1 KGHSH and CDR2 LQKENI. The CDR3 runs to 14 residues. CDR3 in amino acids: CASSPTKSYNEQFF. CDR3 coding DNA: TGTGCCAGCTCACCGACCAAATCCTACAATGAGCAGTTCTTC.

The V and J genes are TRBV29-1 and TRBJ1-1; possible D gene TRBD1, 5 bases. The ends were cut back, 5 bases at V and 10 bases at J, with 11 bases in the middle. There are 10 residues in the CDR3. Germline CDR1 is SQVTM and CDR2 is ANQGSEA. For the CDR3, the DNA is TGCAGCGTTTCCCAGGGTGGAGCTTTCTTT. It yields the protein CSVSQGGAFF.

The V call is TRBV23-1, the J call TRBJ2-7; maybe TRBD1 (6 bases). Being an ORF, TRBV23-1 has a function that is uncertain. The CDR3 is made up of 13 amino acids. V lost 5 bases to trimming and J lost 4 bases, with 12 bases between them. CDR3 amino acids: CASSGQGRYEQYF. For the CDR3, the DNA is TGCGCCAGCAGTGGGCAGGGGAGATACGAGCAGTACTTC.

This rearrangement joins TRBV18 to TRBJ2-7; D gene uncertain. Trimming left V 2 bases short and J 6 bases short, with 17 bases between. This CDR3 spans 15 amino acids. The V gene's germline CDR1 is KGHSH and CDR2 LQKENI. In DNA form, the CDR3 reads TGTGCCAGCTCACCATCCACAGTGGGTACGGGCGAGCAGTACTTC. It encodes CASSPSTVGTGEQYF.

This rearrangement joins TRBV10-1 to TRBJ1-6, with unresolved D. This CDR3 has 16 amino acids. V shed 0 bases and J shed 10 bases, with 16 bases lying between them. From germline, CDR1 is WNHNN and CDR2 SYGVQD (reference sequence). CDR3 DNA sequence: TGCGCCAGCAGTGAGTCGAGCGGGATAGGTGGATCACCCCTCCACTTT. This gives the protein CASSESSGIGGSPLHF.

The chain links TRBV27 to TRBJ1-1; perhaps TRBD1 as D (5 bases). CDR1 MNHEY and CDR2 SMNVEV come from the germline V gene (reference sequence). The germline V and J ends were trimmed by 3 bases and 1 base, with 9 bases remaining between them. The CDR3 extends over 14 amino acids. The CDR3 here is CASSFTGGNTEAFF. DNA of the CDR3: TGTGCCAGCAGTTTTACAGGAGGGAACACTGAAGCTTTCTTT.

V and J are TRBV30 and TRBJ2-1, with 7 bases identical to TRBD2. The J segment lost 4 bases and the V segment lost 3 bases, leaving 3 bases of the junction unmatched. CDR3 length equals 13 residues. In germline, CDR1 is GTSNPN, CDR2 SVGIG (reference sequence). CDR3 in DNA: TGTGCCTGGAGACTAGCGCCTTACAATGAGCAGTTCTTC. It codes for CAWRLAPYNEQFF. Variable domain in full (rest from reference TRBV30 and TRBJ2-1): SQTIHQWPATLVQPVGSPLSLECTVEGTSNPNLYWYRQAAGRGLQLLFYSVGIGQISSEVPQNLSASRPQDRQFILSSKKLLLSDSGFYLCAWRLAPYNEQFFGPGTRLTVL.

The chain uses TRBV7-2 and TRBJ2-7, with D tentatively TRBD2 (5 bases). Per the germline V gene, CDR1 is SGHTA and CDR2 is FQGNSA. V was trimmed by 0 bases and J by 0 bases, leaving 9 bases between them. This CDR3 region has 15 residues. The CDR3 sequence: CASSLAASYSYEQYF. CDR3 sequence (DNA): TGTGCCAGCAGCTTAGCGGCTAGCTACTCCTACGAGCAGTACTTC.

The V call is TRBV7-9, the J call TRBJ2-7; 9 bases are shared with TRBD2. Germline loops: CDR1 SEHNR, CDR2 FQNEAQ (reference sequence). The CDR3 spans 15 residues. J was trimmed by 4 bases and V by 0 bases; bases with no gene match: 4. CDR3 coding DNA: TGTGCCAGCAGCTTAGCCGGAAGCGGGAGGTACGAGCAGTACTTC. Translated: CASSLAGSGRYEQYF.

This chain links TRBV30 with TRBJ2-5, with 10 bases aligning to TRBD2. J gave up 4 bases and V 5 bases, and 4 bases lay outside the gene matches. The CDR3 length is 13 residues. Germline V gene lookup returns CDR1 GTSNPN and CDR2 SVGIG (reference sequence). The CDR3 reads CAWDRTSGETQYF. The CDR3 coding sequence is TGTGCCTGGGATAGGACTAGCGGAGAGACCCAGTACTTC. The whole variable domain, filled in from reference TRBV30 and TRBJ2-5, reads SQTIHQWPATLVQPVGSPLSLECTVEGTSNPNLYWYRQAAGRGLQLLFYSVGIGQISSEVPQNLSASRPQDRQFILSSKKLLLSDSGFYLCAWDRTSGETQYFGPGTRLLVL.

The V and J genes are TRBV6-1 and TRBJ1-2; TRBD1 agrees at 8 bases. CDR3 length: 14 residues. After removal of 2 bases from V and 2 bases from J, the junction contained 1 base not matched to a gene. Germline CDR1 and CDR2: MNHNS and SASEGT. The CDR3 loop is CASSERQGNYGYTF. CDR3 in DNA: TGTGCCAGCAGTGAACGACAGGGGAACTATGGCTACACCTTC.